The subject of this entry is one TCR beta chain. The antigen is undetermined. Per the germline V gene, CDR1 is SGHVS and CDR2 is FQNEAQ. The V end lost 5 bases, the J end lost 1 base, and 11 bases lay between the germline ends. The CDR3 spans 14 residues. For the second PCR, which ran for roughly 6 to 12 cycles, a sample-barcoded 5' primer and a J-beta primer mix were used. TCRdb re-called the 5' RACE reads through MiXCR, storing one row per CDR3 protein. Here the sample spans about 1.5 million distinct CDR3 sequences, roughly 43% being singletons. This record comes from a study of blood T cells in healthy people across ages. The study, taken as a whole, reports: Measured against age, TCR beta diversity per million T cells decreased in a roughly linear manner.

Isolation per sample recovered at least 7 million PBMCs. This rearrangement joins TRBV7-8 to TRBJ2-5; possibly TRBD2 for D (5 bases). The sequenced sample consisted of blood. This clonotype was sampled from a woman aged 18-35 years in good health. The CDR3 loop is CASSPRDLQETQYF. The DNA for the CDR3 is TGTGCCAGCAGCCCCCGGGATCTCCAAGAGACCCAGTACTTC.